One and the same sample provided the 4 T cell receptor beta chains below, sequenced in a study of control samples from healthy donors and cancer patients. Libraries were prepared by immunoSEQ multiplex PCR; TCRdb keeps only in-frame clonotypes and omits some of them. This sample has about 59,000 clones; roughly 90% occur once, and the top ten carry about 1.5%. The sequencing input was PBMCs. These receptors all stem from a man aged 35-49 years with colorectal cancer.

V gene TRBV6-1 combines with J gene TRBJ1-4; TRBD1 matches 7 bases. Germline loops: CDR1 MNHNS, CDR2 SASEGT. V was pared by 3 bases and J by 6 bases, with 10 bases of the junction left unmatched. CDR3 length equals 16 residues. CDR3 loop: CASSDRPTGRDEKLFF. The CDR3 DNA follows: TGTGCCAGCAGTGATCGACCGACAGGGAGGGATGAAAAACTGTTTTTT.

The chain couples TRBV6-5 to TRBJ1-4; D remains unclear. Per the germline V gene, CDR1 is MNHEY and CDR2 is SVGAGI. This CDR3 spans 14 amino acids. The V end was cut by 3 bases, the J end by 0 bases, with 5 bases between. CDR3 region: CASSYGTTNEKLFF. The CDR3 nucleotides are TGTGCCAGCAGTTATGGCACAACTAATGAAAAACTGTTTTTT.

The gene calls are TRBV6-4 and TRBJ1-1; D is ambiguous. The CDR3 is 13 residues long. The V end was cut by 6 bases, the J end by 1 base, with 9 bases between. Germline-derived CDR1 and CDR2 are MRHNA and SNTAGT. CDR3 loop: CASSPNRNTEAFF. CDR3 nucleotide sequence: TGTGCCAGCAGCCCTAACAGGAACACTGAAGCTTTCTTT.

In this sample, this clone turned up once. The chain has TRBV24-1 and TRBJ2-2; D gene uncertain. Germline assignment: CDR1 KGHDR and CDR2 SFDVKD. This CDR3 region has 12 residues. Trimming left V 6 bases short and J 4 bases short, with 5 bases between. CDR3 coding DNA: TGTGCCACCAGTCCAACCACCGGGGAGCTGTTTTTT. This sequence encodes CATSPTTGELFF.